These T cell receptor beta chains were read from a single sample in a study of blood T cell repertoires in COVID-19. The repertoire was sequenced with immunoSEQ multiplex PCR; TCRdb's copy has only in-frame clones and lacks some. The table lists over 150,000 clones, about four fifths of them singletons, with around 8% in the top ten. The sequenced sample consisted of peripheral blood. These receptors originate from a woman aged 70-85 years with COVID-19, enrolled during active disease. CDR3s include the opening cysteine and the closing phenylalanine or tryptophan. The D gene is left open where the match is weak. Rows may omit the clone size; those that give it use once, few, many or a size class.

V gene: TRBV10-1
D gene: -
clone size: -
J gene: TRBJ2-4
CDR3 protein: CASSDTENIQYF
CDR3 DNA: TGCGCCAGCAGCGATACAGAAAACATTCAGTACTTC

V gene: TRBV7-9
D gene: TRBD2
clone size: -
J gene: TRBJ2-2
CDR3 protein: CASSLKTSGRTLDTGELFF
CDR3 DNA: TGTGCCAGCAGCTTAAAGACTAGCGGGAGGACTCTTGACACCGGGGAGCTGTTTTTT

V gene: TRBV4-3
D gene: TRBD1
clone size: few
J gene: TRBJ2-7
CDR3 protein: CASSQDLQGRGYSYEQYF
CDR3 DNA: TGCGCCAGCAGCCAAGATTTGCAGGGCAGGGGGTACTCCTACGAGCAGTACTTC

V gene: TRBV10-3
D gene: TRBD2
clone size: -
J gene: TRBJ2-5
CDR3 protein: CAISGSGGVWETQYF
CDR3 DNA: TGTGCCATCAGTGGCAGCGGGGGGGTTTGGGAGACCCAATACTTC

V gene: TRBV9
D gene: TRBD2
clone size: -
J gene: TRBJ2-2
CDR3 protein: CASRVGGTNTGELFF
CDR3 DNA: TGTGCCAGCAGAGTCGGGGGGACGAACACCGGGGAGCTGTTTTTT

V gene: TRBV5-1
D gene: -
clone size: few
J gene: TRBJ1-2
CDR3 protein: CASSLTQSNNYGYTF
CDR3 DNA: TGCGCCAGCAGCTTGACACAGTCAAACAACTATGGCTACACCTTC

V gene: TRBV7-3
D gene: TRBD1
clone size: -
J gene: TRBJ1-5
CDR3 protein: CASSPQNGQVQYNQPQHF
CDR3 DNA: TGTGCCAGCAGCCCGCAAAATGGACAGGTTCAGTACAATCAGCCCCAGCATTTT

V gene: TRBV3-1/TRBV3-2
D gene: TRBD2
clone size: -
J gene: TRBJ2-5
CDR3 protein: CASSPGLAGGRGETQYF
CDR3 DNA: TGTGCCAGCAGCCCCGGACTAGCGGGGGGGAGAGGAGAGACCCAGTACTTC

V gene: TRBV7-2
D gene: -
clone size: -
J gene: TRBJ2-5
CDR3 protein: CASSLGRERQRETQYF
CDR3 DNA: TGTGCCAGCAGCTTAGGCCGGGAGAGGCAGCGTGAGACCCAGTACTTC

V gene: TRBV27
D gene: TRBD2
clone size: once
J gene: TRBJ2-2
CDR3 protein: CASGTRTTPGELFF
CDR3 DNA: TGTGCCAGCGGGACTAGGACTACACCCGGGGAGCTGTTTTTT

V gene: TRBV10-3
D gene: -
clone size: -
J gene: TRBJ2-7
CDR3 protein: CAISVAFSSYEQYF
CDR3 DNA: TGTGCCATCAGTGTAGCGTTCAGCTCCTACGAGCAGTACTTC

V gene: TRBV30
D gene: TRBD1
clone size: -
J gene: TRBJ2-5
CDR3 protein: CAWSISGGETQYF
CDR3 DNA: TGTGCCTGGAGTATCTCAGGGGGAGAGACCCAGTACTTC

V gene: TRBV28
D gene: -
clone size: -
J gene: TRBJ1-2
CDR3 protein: CASSLPGLANYGYTF
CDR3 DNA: TGTGCCAGCAGTTTACCAGGTTTAGCTAACTATGGCTACACCTTC

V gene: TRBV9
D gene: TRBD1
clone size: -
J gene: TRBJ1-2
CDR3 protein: CASSPDREYGYTF
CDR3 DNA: TGTGCCAGCAGCCCGGACAGGGAGTATGGCTACACCTTC

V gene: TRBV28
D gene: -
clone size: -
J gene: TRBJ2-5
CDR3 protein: CASSLSRETQYF
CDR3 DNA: TGTGCCAGCAGTTTATCGAGAGAGACCCAGTACTTC

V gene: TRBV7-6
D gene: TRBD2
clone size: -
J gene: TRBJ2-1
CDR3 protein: CASSTRAGRGNEQFF
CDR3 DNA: TGTGCCAGCAGCACCCGAGCGGGACGGGGCAATGAGCAGTTCTTC

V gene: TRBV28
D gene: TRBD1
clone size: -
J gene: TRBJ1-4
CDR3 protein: CAGQGQDNEKLFF
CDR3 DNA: TGTGCCGGACAAGGACAGGATAATGAAAAACTGTTTTTT

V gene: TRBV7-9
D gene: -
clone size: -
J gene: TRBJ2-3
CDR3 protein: CASSLSASTDTQYF
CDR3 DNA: TGTGCCAGCAGCCTTAGCGCAAGCACAGATACGCAGTATTTT

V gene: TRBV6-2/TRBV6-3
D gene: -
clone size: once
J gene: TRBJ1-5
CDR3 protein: CASSGVLKGLYSNQPQHF
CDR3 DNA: TGTGCCAGCAGTGGGGTCCTAAAGGGGCTATATAGCAATCAGCCCCAGCATTTT

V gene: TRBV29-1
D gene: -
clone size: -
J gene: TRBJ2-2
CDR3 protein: CSFSGGYGELFF
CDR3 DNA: TGCAGCTTCTCGGGGGGCTACGGGGAGCTGTTTTTT

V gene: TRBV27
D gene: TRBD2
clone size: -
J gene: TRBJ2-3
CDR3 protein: CASSRTSAADTQYF
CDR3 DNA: TGTGCCAGCAGTCGGACTAGCGCAGCAGATACGCAGTATTTT

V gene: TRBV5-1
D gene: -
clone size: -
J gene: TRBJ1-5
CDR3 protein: CASSFGELNQPQHF
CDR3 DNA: TGCGCCAGCAGCTTTGGGGAGCTGAATCAGCCCCAGCATTTT

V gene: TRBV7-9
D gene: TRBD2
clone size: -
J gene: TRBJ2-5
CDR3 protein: CASSVGLAGGETQYF
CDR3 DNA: TGTGCCAGCAGCGTAGGACTAGCGGGAGGAGAGACCCAGTACTTC

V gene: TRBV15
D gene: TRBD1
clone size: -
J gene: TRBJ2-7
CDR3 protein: CATTDRPYSYEQYF
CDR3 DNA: TGTGCCACCACGGACAGGCCATACTCCTACGAGCAGTACTTC

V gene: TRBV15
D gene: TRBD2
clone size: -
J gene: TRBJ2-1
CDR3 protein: CATSSGTSAPSRGEQFF
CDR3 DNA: TGTGCCACCAGCAGCGGGACTAGCGCACCATCTCGTGGTGAGCAGTTCTTC

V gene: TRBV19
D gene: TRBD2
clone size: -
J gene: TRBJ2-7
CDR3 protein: CASSMGGLGSYEQYF
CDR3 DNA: TGTGCCAGTAGTATGGGAGGGCTCGGCTCCTACGAGCAGTACTTC

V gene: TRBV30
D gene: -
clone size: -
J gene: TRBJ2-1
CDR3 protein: CAWNRDFIAFSTNEQFF
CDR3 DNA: TGTGCCTGGAACCGGGACTTTATAGCTTTCTCCACTAATGAGCAGTTCTTC

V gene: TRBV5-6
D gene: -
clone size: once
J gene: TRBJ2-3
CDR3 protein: CASSFGQTDTQYF
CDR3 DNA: TGTGCCAGCAGCTTCGGACAGACAGATACGCAGTATTTT

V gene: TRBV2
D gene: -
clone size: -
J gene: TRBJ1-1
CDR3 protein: CASRKQENTEAFF
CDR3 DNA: TGTGCCAGCAGGAAACAAGAGAACACTGAAGCTTTCTTT

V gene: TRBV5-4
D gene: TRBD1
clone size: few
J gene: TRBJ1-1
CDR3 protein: CASSLAGTGGAGTEAFF
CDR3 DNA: TGTGCCAGCAGCTTGGCCGGGACAGGGGGCGCAGGCACTGAAGCTTTCTTT

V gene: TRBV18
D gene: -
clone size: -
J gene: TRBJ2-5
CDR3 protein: CASSSLETQYF
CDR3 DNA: TGTGCCAGCTCATCTCTGGAGACCCAGTACTTC

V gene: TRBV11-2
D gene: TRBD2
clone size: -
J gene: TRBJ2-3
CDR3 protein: CASSPRLAGGTRTDTQYF
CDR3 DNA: TGTGCCAGCAGCCCTCGACTAGCGGGAGGTACCCGCACAGATACGCAGTATTTT

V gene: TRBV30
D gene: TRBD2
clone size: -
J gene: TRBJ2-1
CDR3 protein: CAWSHLGLARSNEQFF
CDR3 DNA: TGTGCCTGGAGTCACCTGGGACTAGCTAGATCCAATGAGCAGTTCTTC

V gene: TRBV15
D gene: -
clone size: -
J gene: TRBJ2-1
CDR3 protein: CATSRDFGARQEQFF
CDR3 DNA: TGTGCCACCAGCAGAGATTTCGGTGCGAGACAAGAGCAGTTCTTC

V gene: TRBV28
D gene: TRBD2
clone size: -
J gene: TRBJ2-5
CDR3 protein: CASTLAGAEETQYF
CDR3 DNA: TGTGCCAGCACCTTAGCGGGAGCTGAGGAGACCCAGTACTTC

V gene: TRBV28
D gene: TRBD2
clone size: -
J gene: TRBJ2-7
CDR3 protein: CASSLTSGTHEQYF
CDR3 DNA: TGTGCCAGCAGTTTAACTAGCGGAACCCACGAGCAGTACTTC

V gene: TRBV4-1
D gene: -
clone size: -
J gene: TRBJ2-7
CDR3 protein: CASSQDDGYYEQYF
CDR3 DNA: TGCGCCAGCAGCCAAGATGACGGGTACTACGAGCAGTACTTC

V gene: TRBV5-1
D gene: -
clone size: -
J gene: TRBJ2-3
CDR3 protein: CASSFTGSSTDTQYF
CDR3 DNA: TGCGCCAGCAGCTTCACAGGATCTAGCACAGATACGCAGTATTTT

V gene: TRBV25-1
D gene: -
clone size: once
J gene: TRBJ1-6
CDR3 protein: CAIFKGRFGSPLHF
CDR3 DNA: TGTGCCATTTTCAAAGGGAGGTTCGGTTCACCCCTCCACTTT

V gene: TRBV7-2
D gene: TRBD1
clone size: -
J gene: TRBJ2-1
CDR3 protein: CASSLDRGRYNEQFF
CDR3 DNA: TGTGCCAGCAGCCTAGACAGGGGGCGCTACAATGAGCAGTTCTTC

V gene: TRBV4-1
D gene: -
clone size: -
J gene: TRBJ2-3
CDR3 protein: CASSQAGETDTQYF
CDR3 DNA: TGCGCCAGCAGCCAAGCAGGCGAGACAGATACGCAGTATTTT

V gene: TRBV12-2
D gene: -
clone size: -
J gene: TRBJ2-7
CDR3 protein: CASPLNSGRAYEQYF
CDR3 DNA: TGTGCAAGTCCGCTTAATTCCGGGAGAGCATACGAGCAGTACTTC

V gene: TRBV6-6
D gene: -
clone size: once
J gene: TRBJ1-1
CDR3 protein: CASRFDRYTEAFF
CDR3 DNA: TGTGCCAGCAGATTCGACAGATACACTGAAGCTTTCTTT

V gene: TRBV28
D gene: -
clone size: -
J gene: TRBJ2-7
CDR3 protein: CASSPPQAYEQYF
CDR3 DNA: TGTGCCAGCAGTCCACCCCAGGCCTACGAGCAGTACTTC

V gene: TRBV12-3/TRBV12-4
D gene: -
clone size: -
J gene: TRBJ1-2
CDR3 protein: CASSPGKGNTF
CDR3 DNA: TGTGCCAGCAGTCCAGGCAAAGGAAACACCTTC

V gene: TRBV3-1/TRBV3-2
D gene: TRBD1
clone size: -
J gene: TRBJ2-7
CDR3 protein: CASSRMGQSSYEQYF
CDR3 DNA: TGTGCCAGCAGCCGGATGGGACAGAGCTCCTACGAGCAGTACTTC

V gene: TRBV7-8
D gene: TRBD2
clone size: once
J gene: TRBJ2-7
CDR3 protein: CASSLRREVSEQYF
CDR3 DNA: TGTGCCAGCAGCTTACGGCGGGAGGTCTCCGAGCAGTACTTC

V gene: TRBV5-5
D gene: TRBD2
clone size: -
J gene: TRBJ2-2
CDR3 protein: CASSLVLLAGGVNTGELFF
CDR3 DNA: TGTGCCAGCAGCTTGGTGTTACTAGCGGGAGGGGTGAACACCGGGGAGCTGTTTTTT

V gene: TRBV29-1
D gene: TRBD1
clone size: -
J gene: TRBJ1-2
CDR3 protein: CSVAEGQMINGYTF
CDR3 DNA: TGCAGCGTTGCGGAGGGACAGATGATAAATGGCTACACCTTC

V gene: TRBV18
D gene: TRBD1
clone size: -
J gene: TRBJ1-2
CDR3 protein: CASSWGQGLRGYTF
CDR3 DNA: TGTGCCAGCTCTTGGGGACAGGGGTTACGAGGCTACACCTTC

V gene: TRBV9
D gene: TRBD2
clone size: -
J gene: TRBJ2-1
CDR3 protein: CASSVAGRGRPYNEQFF
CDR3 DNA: TGTGCCAGCAGCGTAGCGGGTCGCGGGAGGCCTTACAATGAGCAGTTCTTC